A selection of T cell receptor beta chains follows, all from one sample in a study of beta chain features in type 1 diabetes. Method: immunoSEQ multiplex PCR; TCRdb's copy keeps in-frame clones and lacks some. The sample lists roughly 150,000 clones, around 8% occurring once. The sequenced sample was central memory CD4+ T cells from blood. The receptors were gathered from a man between 18 and 35 years old in good health. The CDR3 runs from the conserved cysteine through the conserved F or W. Fields, in order: J gene, D gene, clone size, V gene, CDR3 DNA, CDR3 protein. D genes are given only for firm matches. The size of a clone is reported for some rows only, either as once, few or many, or as a class for expanded clones.

j_gene: TRBJ2-7
d_gene: TRBD1
abundance: NA
v_gene: TRBV14
CDR3nt: TGTGCCAGCAGCCAGTTTCCGGGACAGGGTCTGATCTACGAGCAGTACTTC
CDR3aa: CASSQFPGQGLIYEQYF

j_gene: TRBJ2-7
d_gene: NA
abundance: few
v_gene: TRBV6-5
CDR3nt: TGTGCCAGCAGTTCCCAATTTCGACGGCTACAGTTC
CDR3aa: CASSSQFRRLQF

j_gene: TRBJ1-5
d_gene: TRBD1
abundance: few
v_gene: TRBV15
CDR3nt: TGTGCCACCAGCAGAACAGGGGCACCGGATCAGCCCCAGCATTTT
CDR3aa: CATSRTGAPDQPQHF

j_gene: TRBJ2-5
d_gene: TRBD2
abundance: few
v_gene: TRBV9
CDR3nt: TGTGCCAGCAGCGTTATGCCTAGCGGACAAGAGACCCAGTACTTC
CDR3aa: CASSVMPSGQETQYF

j_gene: TRBJ2-5
d_gene: NA
abundance: few
v_gene: TRBV29-1
CDR3nt: TGCAGCGGGAATTCGGCGGGGAAAGAGACCCAGTACTTC
CDR3aa: CSGNSAGKETQYF

j_gene: TRBJ2-1
d_gene: NA
abundance: few
v_gene: TRBV1
CDR3nt: TGCACCAGCAGCCAGCCCGGGACAGGATGGATATACTCGTATTGCAATGAGCAGTTCTTC
CDR3aa: CTSSQPGTGWIYSYCNEQFF

j_gene: TRBJ2-7
d_gene: NA
abundance: few
v_gene: TRBV11-3
CDR3nt: TGTGCCAGCAGCTACGGAGGGGCCTACGAGCAGTACTTC
CDR3aa: CASSYGGAYEQYF

j_gene: TRBJ2-7
d_gene: NA
abundance: few
v_gene: TRBV5-1
CDR3nt: TGCGCCAGCAGCTTGGTGGGGGGAAACTACGAGCAGTACTTC
CDR3aa: CASSLVGGNYEQYF

j_gene: TRBJ2-7
d_gene: TRBD1
abundance: few
v_gene: TRBV9
CDR3nt: TGTGCCAGCAGCGCGGAGGACAGGGCGGGGTACGAGCAGTACTTC
CDR3aa: CASSAEDRAGYEQYF

j_gene: TRBJ1-1
d_gene: TRBD1
abundance: few
v_gene: TRBV5-6
CDR3nt: TGTGCCAGCAGCTCGTCCTTGAGGCAGGGGGACACTGAAGCTTTCTTT
CDR3aa: CASSSSLRQGDTEAFF

j_gene: TRBJ2-7
d_gene: TRBD1
abundance: few
v_gene: TRBV30
CDR3nt: TGTGCCTGGAGCTTTGGGACAGGCGGTCCTAAGTACTTC
CDR3aa: CAWSFGTGGPKYF

j_gene: TRBJ2-1
d_gene: NA
abundance: many
v_gene: TRBV29-1
CDR3nt: TGCAGCGTCTCCGGCGGGTACAATGAGCAGTTCTTC
CDR3aa: CSVSGGYNEQFF

j_gene: TRBJ1-2
d_gene: TRBD1
abundance: few
v_gene: TRBV10-3
CDR3nt: TGTGCCATCGGGCTACACAGGGGTGAATTCGGCTACACCTTC
CDR3aa: CAIGLHRGEFGYTF

j_gene: TRBJ2-7
d_gene: TRBD2
abundance: NA
v_gene: TRBV7-2
CDR3nt: TGTGCCAGCAGCCAGATAGTCCCGGGACTAGCGGGGGTCTCAGAGCAGTACTTC
CDR3aa: CASSQIVPGLAGVSEQYF

j_gene: TRBJ1-2
d_gene: NA
abundance: NA
v_gene: TRBV5-6
CDR3nt: TGTGCCAGCAGCTCCAGGCAGGGCCTTGGCTACACCTTC
CDR3aa: CASSSRQGLGYTF

j_gene: TRBJ2-7
d_gene: NA
abundance: few
v_gene: TRBV30
CDR3nt: TGTGCCTGGTCTATTTGTAAGGACATTCCCTACGAGCAGTACTTC
CDR3aa: CAWSICKDIPYEQYF

j_gene: TRBJ1-2
d_gene: NA
abundance: NA
v_gene: TRBV9
CDR3nt: TGTGCCAGCAGCCCCCAGATGGCGGACTTCTATGGCTACACCTTC
CDR3aa: CASSPQMADFYGYTF

j_gene: TRBJ2-4
d_gene: NA
abundance: many
v_gene: TRBV28
CDR3nt: TGTGCCAGCAGGGAAAGCGGTCCCCAAAACATTCAGTACTTC
CDR3aa: CASRESGPQNIQYF

j_gene: TRBJ2-2
d_gene: TRBD1
abundance: NA
v_gene: TRBV5-1
CDR3nt: TGCGCCAGCAGCTTGGTTTCGGGACAGGGGATAAACACCGGGGAGCTGTTTTTT
CDR3aa: CASSLVSGQGINTGELFF

j_gene: TRBJ1-1
d_gene: TRBD1
abundance: few
v_gene: TRBV28
CDR3nt: TGTGCCAGCAGTTTATGGGGACAGGGAAGCGCAGCTTTCTTT
CDR3aa: CASSLWGQGSAAFF

j_gene: TRBJ2-2
d_gene: NA
abundance: few
v_gene: TRBV6-5
CDR3nt: TGTGCCAGCAGTTACGAGGACTCTTCGAGCACCGGGGAGCTGTTTTTT
CDR3aa: CASSYEDSSSTGELFF

j_gene: TRBJ2-5
d_gene: TRBD2
abundance: few
v_gene: TRBV4-2
CDR3nt: TGTGCCAGCAGCCAAGATGGGGCAGCGGGGGGCCGGGAGACCCAGTACTTC
CDR3aa: CASSQDGAAGGRETQYF

j_gene: TRBJ2-1
d_gene: TRBD2
abundance: many
v_gene: TRBV29-1
CDR3nt: TGCAGCGTTGTTCCCTCCCCGGGACTAGCGGGAGGGAGCTCCTACAATGAGCAGTTCTTC
CDR3aa: CSVVPSPGLAGGSSYNEQFF

j_gene: TRBJ2-2
d_gene: NA
abundance: NA
v_gene: TRBV4-3
CDR3nt: TGCGCCAGCAGCCAAGGGGCCGGCACCGGGGAGCTGTTTTTT
CDR3aa: CASSQGAGTGELFF

j_gene: TRBJ1-2
d_gene: TRBD1
abundance: few
v_gene: TRBV6-6
CDR3nt: TGTGCCAGCAGTTCCCCCGGGACAGGGGTTGGCTACACCTTC
CDR3aa: CASSSPGTGVGYTF

j_gene: TRBJ1-1
d_gene: NA
abundance: NA
v_gene: TRBV28
CDR3nt: TGTGCCAGCAGTTATCTCCAGGCCTCCTCTGAAGCTTTCTTT
CDR3aa: CASSYLQASSEAFF

j_gene: TRBJ2-1
d_gene: TRBD1
abundance: NA
v_gene: TRBV29-1
CDR3nt: TGCAGCATACGAGGGACAGAATCCTACAATGAGCAGTTCTTC
CDR3aa: CSIRGTESYNEQFF

j_gene: TRBJ2-5
d_gene: TRBD2
abundance: few
v_gene: TRBV11-2
CDR3nt: TGTGCCAGCAGCATTAGCGGGAGCAAAGAGACCCAGTACTTC
CDR3aa: CASSISGSKETQYF

j_gene: TRBJ2-7
d_gene: NA
abundance: NA
v_gene: TRBV21-1
CDR3nt: TGTGCCAGCATCCCGTTTTTACCGTGGGAGGGCGGGTACGAGCAGTACTTC
CDR3aa: CASIPFLPWEGGYEQYF

j_gene: TRBJ2-5
d_gene: NA
abundance: NA
v_gene: TRBV4-1
CDR3nt: TGCGCCAGCAGCCAAGTGGACAGCCGGGAGACCCAGTACTTC
CDR3aa: CASSQVDSRETQYF

j_gene: TRBJ1-1
d_gene: NA
abundance: few
v_gene: TRBV15
CDR3nt: TGTGCCACTCGCCGCCTTGGGCAGGACACTGAAGCTTTCTTT
CDR3aa: CATRRLGQDTEAFF

j_gene: TRBJ2-1
d_gene: NA
abundance: few
v_gene: TRBV7-3
CDR3nt: TGTGCCAGCAGCGTACAAGGGGGCAATGAGCAGTTCTTC
CDR3aa: CASSVQGGNEQFF

j_gene: TRBJ2-7
d_gene: NA
abundance: many
v_gene: TRBV29-1
CDR3nt: TGCAGCGTTGGTTATACCCTCGGGTCCTACGAGCAGTACTTC
CDR3aa: CSVGYTLGSYEQYF

j_gene: TRBJ2-1
d_gene: NA
abundance: few
v_gene: TRBV27
CDR3nt: TGTGCCAGCCGTACCGGGACTGGGGCCTACAATGAGCAGTTCTTC
CDR3aa: CASRTGTGAYNEQFF

j_gene: TRBJ1-2
d_gene: NA
abundance: NA
v_gene: TRBV19
CDR3nt: TGTGCCAGTAGTCTAACAGCTAACTATGGCTACACCTTC
CDR3aa: CASSLTANYGYTF

j_gene: TRBJ2-2
d_gene: NA
abundance: many
v_gene: TRBV30
CDR3nt: TGTGCCTGGATGGGGCCCAACACCGGGGAGCTGTTTTTT
CDR3aa: CAWMGPNTGELFF

j_gene: TRBJ2-1
d_gene: TRBD1
abundance: NA
v_gene: TRBV6-1
CDR3nt: TGTGCCAGCCAACCGGGACAGATATACAATGAGCAGTTCTTC
CDR3aa: CASQPGQIYNEQFF

j_gene: TRBJ2-3
d_gene: TRBD2
abundance: many
v_gene: TRBV7-2
CDR3nt: TGTGCCAGCAGCTTAGGACTAGTGCGGCGGGGGGGAAACACAGATACGCAGTATTTT
CDR3aa: CASSLGLVRRGGNTDTQYF

j_gene: TRBJ2-3
d_gene: NA
abundance: many
v_gene: TRBV13
CDR3nt: TGTGCCAGCAGCCTTATGACTAGTACAGAGGGTACGCAGTATTTT
CDR3aa: CASSLMTSTEGTQYF

j_gene: TRBJ2-7
d_gene: NA
abundance: many
v_gene: TRBV28
CDR3nt: TGTGCCAGCAGCCAGGGGAGCTCCTACGAGCAGTACTTC
CDR3aa: CASSQGSSYEQYF

j_gene: TRBJ2-7
d_gene: NA
abundance: NA
v_gene: TRBV18
CDR3nt: TGTGCCAGCTCACCTTATCAGGAAAACGAGCAGTACTTC
CDR3aa: CASSPYQENEQYF

j_gene: TRBJ2-7
d_gene: TRBD2
abundance: few
v_gene: TRBV7-6
CDR3nt: TGTGCCAGCAGCCCCGGAGGGACTATATACGAGCAGTACTTC
CDR3aa: CASSPGGTIYEQYF

j_gene: TRBJ1-1
d_gene: NA
abundance: many
v_gene: TRBV7-9
CDR3nt: TGTGCCAGCAGCTTGGACAGTATGTCGACGACTGAAGCTTTCTTT
CDR3aa: CASSLDSMSTTEAFF

j_gene: TRBJ2-4
d_gene: TRBD1
abundance: few
v_gene: TRBV4-3
CDR3nt: TGCGCCAGCAGCCCCAAGCACTTCGGGACAGACAATCTAGCCAAAAACATTCAGTACTTC
CDR3aa: CASSPKHFGTDNLAKNIQYF

j_gene: TRBJ1-1
d_gene: NA
abundance: once
v_gene: TRBV29-1
CDR3nt: TGCAGCGTCGCGGGCCCGGGGGGGATTGAAGCTTTCTTT
CDR3aa: CSVAGPGGIEAFF

j_gene: TRBJ2-1
d_gene: NA
abundance: NA
v_gene: TRBV7-2
CDR3nt: TGTGCCAGCAGCCGGGACTTCCCCGTGGAGCAGTTCTTC
CDR3aa: CASSRDFPVEQFF

j_gene: TRBJ2-6
d_gene: NA
abundance: many
v_gene: TRBV5-1
CDR3nt: TGCGCCAGCAGCTTGGCTACAGGGATCTCTGGGGCCAACGTCCTGACTTTC
CDR3aa: CASSLATGISGANVLTF

j_gene: TRBJ1-2
d_gene: NA
abundance: NA
v_gene: TRBV27
CDR3nt: TGTGCCAGCAGTTTCCAGAATTCGGGGAACTATGGCTACACCTTC
CDR3aa: CASSFQNSGNYGYTF

j_gene: TRBJ1-1
d_gene: TRBD1
abundance: few
v_gene: TRBV14
CDR3nt: TGTGCCAGCAGCCAGTTGGCAGGGGGCACTGAAGCTTTCTTT
CDR3aa: CASSQLAGGTEAFF

j_gene: TRBJ2-5
d_gene: NA
abundance: few
v_gene: TRBV5-4
CDR3nt: TGTGCCAGCAGCCCCAGGGGTCTTGGGGGGACCCAGTACTTC
CDR3aa: CASSPRGLGGTQYF

j_gene: TRBJ2-3
d_gene: TRBD2
abundance: NA
v_gene: TRBV28
CDR3nt: TGTGCCAGCAGTTCGTATCCGGGGGGAGATACGCAGTATTTT
CDR3aa: CASSSYPGGDTQYF

j_gene: TRBJ2-7
d_gene: NA
abundance: few
v_gene: TRBV6-1
CDR3nt: TGTGCCAGCGACCGGGGGGCGAAGTACGAGCAGTACTTC
CDR3aa: CASDRGAKYEQYF

j_gene: TRBJ1-1
d_gene: TRBD1
abundance: few
v_gene: TRBV7-8
CDR3nt: TGTGCCAGCAGCTTAGCGAACAGGGGGCAAACTGAAGCTTTCTTT
CDR3aa: CASSLANRGQTEAFF

j_gene: TRBJ2-3
d_gene: TRBD2
abundance: few
v_gene: TRBV29-1
CDR3nt: TGCAGCGCTGAGACTAGCGGGAGTACAGATACGCAGTATTTT
CDR3aa: CSAETSGSTDTQYF

j_gene: TRBJ1-3
d_gene: NA
abundance: NA
v_gene: TRBV11-2
CDR3nt: TGTGCCAGCAGCTTACAGTTCTCTGGAAACACCATATATTTT
CDR3aa: CASSLQFSGNTIYF

j_gene: TRBJ2-7
d_gene: NA
abundance: NA
v_gene: TRBV30
CDR3nt: TGTGCCTCCGGGATCTACGAGCAGTACTTC
CDR3aa: CASGIYEQYF

j_gene: TRBJ1-4
d_gene: TRBD1
abundance: few
v_gene: TRBV2
CDR3nt: TGTGCCAGCAGTCGGGACAGGTTTGATGAAAAACTGTTTTTT
CDR3aa: CASSRDRFDEKLFF

j_gene: TRBJ2-3
d_gene: TRBD2
abundance: few
v_gene: TRBV6-1
CDR3nt: TGTGCCAGCAGTGCGGGACTAGCGGGGGGTACGCAGTATTTT
CDR3aa: CASSAGLAGGTQYF

j_gene: TRBJ2-5
d_gene: NA
abundance: many
v_gene: TRBV11-2
CDR3nt: TGTGCCAGCAGCGCGAATCAAGAGACCCAGTACTTC
CDR3aa: CASSANQETQYF

j_gene: TRBJ2-7
d_gene: TRBD1
abundance: few
v_gene: TRBV7-8
CDR3nt: TGTGCCAGCAGCTTAAAGTCCTGGGGACAGGGATCCGTCGAGCAGTACTTC
CDR3aa: CASSLKSWGQGSVEQYF